The 23 T cell receptor beta chains below were found in one sample sequenced in a study of cytomegalovirus exposure and HLA in healthy donors. PCR used 60 Vbeta primers and 13 Jbeta primers. Profiled with immunoSEQ multiplex PCR; TCRdb holds only in-frame clones, not every one. Of more than 150,000 clones detected, 75% to 90% appear once; the ten largest clones hold under 2%. The sample comprised PBMCs. All receptors derive from a woman in her late teens or twenties in good health and CMV-seronegative.

This clone was counted once. The chain combines TRBV19 with TRBJ2-1; perhaps TRBD1 as D (6 bases). Germline CDR1 is LNHDA and CDR2 is SQIVND (reference sequence). CDR3 size: 13 residues. The V end lost 6 bases, the J end lost 4 bases, and 10 bases lay between the germline ends. For the CDR3, the DNA is TGTGCCAGTAGACCGGACAGATACAATGAGCAGTTCTTC. Translation gives CASRPDRYNEQFF.

This chain connects TRBV7-3 to TRBJ2-7, with D hard to call. The germline V and J ends were trimmed by 2 bases and 2 bases, with 10 bases remaining between them. Germline V gives CDR1 SGHTA, CDR2 FQGTGA. The CDR3 runs to 14 residues. The CDR3 nucleotides are TGTGCCAGCAGCTTATTGGGCAATACCTACGAGCAGTACTTC. Translation: CASSLLGNTYEQYF.

This chain uses TRBV5-1 with TRBJ2-5; TRBD2 matches 8 bases. This CDR3 comprises 15 residues. Trimming at V came to 0 bases and at J to 5 bases, leaving 6 bases not matched to a gene. Germline assignment: CDR1 SGHRS and CDR2 YFSETQ. CDR3 sequence reads: CASSLGGGTGETQYF. In DNA, the CDR3 is TGCGCCAGCAGCTTGGGCGGGGGGACCGGGGAGACCCAGTACTTC.

J is TRBJ2-3 and V is TRBV19; 11 bases agree with TRBD1. This CDR3 region has 15 residues. V lost 5 bases to trimming and J lost 6 bases; unmatched junction nucleotides: 7. Germline CDR1 is LNHDA and CDR2 is SQIVND (reference sequence). CDR3 coding DNA: TGTGCCAGTAGTGCTCCGGACAGGGGGCGTGATACGCAGTATTTT. Encoded protein: CASSAPDRGRDTQYF. Complete variable domain (other parts from reference TRBV19 and TRBJ2-3): DGGITQSPKYLFRKEGQNVTLSCEQNLNHDAMYWYRQDPGQGLRLIYYSQIVNDFQKGDIAEGYSVSREKKESFPLTVTSAQKNPTAFYLCASSAPDRGRDTQYFGPGTRLTVL.

The chain recombines TRBV11-2 with TRBJ1-1; 7 bases are shared with TRBD1. CDR1 is SGHAT and CDR2 is FQNNGV in the germline V gene. The V segment lost 5 bases and the J segment 0 bases; nucleotides outside the gene matches: 6. The CDR3 runs to 15 residues. CDR3 in DNA: TGTGCCAGCAGCGCTCGGACAGGCCTGAACACTGAAGCTTTCTTT. It encodes CASSARTGLNTEAFF. The entire variable domain, with the rest obtained from reference TRBV11-2 and TRBJ1-1, is as follows: EAGVAQSPRYKIIEKRQSVAFWCNPISGHATLYWYQQILGQGPKLLIQFQNNGVVDDSQLPKDRFSAERLKGVDSTLKIQPAKLEDSAVYLCASSARTGLNTEAFFGQGTRLTVV.

The gene calls are TRBV19 and TRBJ1-2; 8 bases agree with TRBD1. After removal of 3 bases from V and 5 bases from J, the junction contained 11 bases not matched to a gene. The CDR3 contains 16 residues. CDR1 LNHDA and CDR2 SQIVND come from the germline V gene (reference sequence). This chain's CDR3 is CASSIQPSGTGYGYTF. CDR3 sequence (DNA): TGTGCCAGTAGTATCCAGCCCAGCGGGACAGGATATGGCTACACCTTC.

This chain links TRBV5-6 with TRBJ1-2; 9 positions agree with TRBD1. Germline loops: CDR1 SGHDT, CDR2 YYEEEE. The CDR3 sequence is 13 residues long. V was clipped by 4 bases and J by 5 bases; unmatched bases: 3. CDR3 residues: CASSTGQGYGYTF. CDR3 DNA: TGTGCCAGCAGCACGGGACAGGGTTATGGCTACACCTTC.

The CDR3 loop reads CASSPEGTFYSNQPQHF. The CDR3 DNA sequence: TGTGCCAGTAGTCCTGAGGGGACATTTTATAGCAATCAGCCCCAGCATTTT. V usage is TRBV19 and J usage is TRBJ1-5; tentatively, D is TRBD1 (6 bases). Germline lookup yields CDR1 LNHDA and CDR2 SQIVND (reference sequence). This CDR3 spans 17 amino acids. Deletions cut 5 bases from V and 0 bases from J, with 17 bases between.

The chain carries TRBV4-1 and TRBJ1-2; unclear D gene. Trimming stripped 0 bases from V and 3 bases from J, with 17 bases between. The CDR3 extends over 17 amino acids. Germline V lookup: CDR1 MGHRA, CDR2 YSYEKL. In DNA, the CDR3 is TGCGCCAGCAGCCAAGATGTCAGGCCGCCCTTCTACTATGGCTACACCTTC. Its translation is CASSQDVRPPFYYGYTF.

The genes are TRBV29-1 and TRBJ2-2, with 10 bases lining up with TRBD2. This CDR3 region has 14 residues. Germline CDR1 is SQVTM and CDR2 is ANQGSEA. V gave up 7 bases and J gave up 2 bases; unmatched junction bases: 4. CDR3 nucleotides: TGCAGCGCCGGACTAGCGGCTAACACCGGGGAGCTGTTTTTT. This codes for CSAGLAANTGELFF.

This chain joins TRBV19 and TRBJ1-1; 9 bases line up with TRBD1. The V gene's germline CDR1 is LNHDA and CDR2 SQIVND (reference sequence). There are 13 residues in the CDR3. V dropped 4 bases and J dropped 4; count of bases not matched to a gene: 1. This CDR3 is CASSTQGATEAFF. The CDR3 DNA is TGTGCCAGTAGTACACAGGGGGCCACTGAAGCTTTCTTT.

The genes are TRBV6-6 and TRBJ1-2; maybe TRBD1 (6 bases). V was clipped by 7 bases and J by 4 bases, with 16 bases between them. CDR1 is MNHNY and CDR2 is SVGAGI in the germline V gene (reference sequence). The CDR3 has 14 residues. CDR3 sequence reads: CASTYKQGLYGYTF. The CDR3 DNA is TGTGCCAGCACATACAAACAGGGTCTCTATGGCTACACCTTC.

V gene TRBV5-1 combines with J gene TRBJ1-5, with D perhaps TRBD1 (6 bases). The V end was cut by 9 bases, the J end by 3 bases, with 13 bases between. Germline values: CDR1 SGHRS, CDR2 YFSETQ. The CDR3 loop spans 13 amino acids. CDR3 protein: CATRQDTNQPQHF. Written as DNA, the CDR3 is TGCGCCACCCGACAGGATACCAATCAGCCCCAGCATTTT.

The J gene is TRBJ2-5, the V gene TRBV19, with a possible D match to TRBD1 (5 bases). The CDR3 consists of 13 residues. Germline-derived CDR1 and CDR2 are LNHDA and SQIVND (reference sequence). V was shortened by 4 bases and J by 2 bases, with 8 bases between the two germline ends. Here the CDR3 DNA reads TGTGCCAGTAGTACCAGGGTACAAGAGACCCAGTACTTC. Protein sequence: CASSTRVQETQYF.

The chain joins TRBV7-9 to TRBJ2-7, with D uncertain. The CDR3 has 12 amino acids. Between the trimmed V and J ends, which lost 5 bases and 6 bases, there was a span of 11 bases. Germline-derived CDR1 and CDR2 are SEHNR and FQNEAQ (reference sequence). The CDR3 region is CASSDQGGEQYF. DNA for the CDR3: TGTGCCAGCAGCGACCAAGGCGGCGAGCAGTACTTC.

The V call is TRBV23-1, the J call TRBJ1-4, with no clear D. TRBV23-1 is labeled an ORF, and its function is uncertain. V gave up 4 bases and J gave up 8 bases, with 17 bases separating them. The CDR3 runs to 15 residues. CDR3 nucleotide sequence: TGCGCCAGCAGTCCCCCTGGGCCGGTTCAAGAAAAACTGTTTTTT. Amino acid sequence: CASSPPGPVQEKLFF.

There are a few counts of this clone. This chain links TRBV5-6 with TRBJ1-1, with D perhaps matching TRBD1 (5 bases). Germline lookup yields CDR1 SGHDT and CDR2 YYEEEE. CDR3 length: 15 residues. V shed 4 bases and J shed 2 bases, with 15 bases lying between them. Here the CDR3 reads CASSPEGRRNTEAFF. The CDR3 bases are TGTGCCAGCAGCCCGGAGGGACGGAGAAACACTGAAGCTTTCTTT.

This chain uses TRBV19 with TRBJ1-2; TRBD1 agrees at 7 bases. The CDR3 spans 15 residues. Germline V gives CDR1 LNHDA, CDR2 SQIVND (reference sequence). Unmatched junction bases numbered 7, after V lost 5 bases and J lost 1 base. The CDR3 bases are TGTGCCAGTAGTTTTAACAGGGGAAATAACTATGGCTACACCTTC. Its protein product is CASSFNRGNNYGYTF.

The rearrangement joins TRBV6-1 to TRBJ2-2; D might be TRBD2 (6 bases). The germline CDR1 and CDR2 sequences are MNHNS and SASEGT. This CDR3 is 16 amino acids long. V lost 3 bases and J lost 6, with 17 bases in between. Here the CDR3 DNA reads TGTGCCAGCAGTGATTGGTGGGGGGAATTCGCCGGGGAGCTGTTTTTT. As protein: CASSDWWGEFAGELFF.

In its sample, this clone was seen a few times. The genes are TRBV30 and TRBJ1-1; unclear D gene. CDR1 and CDR2 from the germline V gene are GTSNPN and SVGIG (reference sequence). V lost 4 bases and J 0 bases, leaving 9 bases between the germline ends. This CDR3 has 13 residues. This chain's CDR3 is CAWKYGMNTEAFF. The CDR3 DNA follows: TGTGCCTGGAAGTATGGCATGAACACTGAAGCTTTCTTT.

V and J are TRBV28 and TRBJ1-5; D may be TRBD1 (6 bases). V was trimmed by 5 bases and J by 0 bases, leaving 23 bases between them. The germline V gene has CDR1 MDHEN and CDR2 SYDVKM. There are 19 residues in the CDR3. The CDR3 region is CASSNPRPGGANSNQPQHF. The DNA of the CDR3 is TGTGCCAGCAGTAACCCCCGTCCCGGGGGGGCGAATAGCAATCAGCCCCAGCATTTT.

The chain links TRBV23-1 to TRBJ2-7; TRBD2 matches at 7 bases. TRBV23-1 is placed among ORFs of uncertain function. Losses at the gene ends were 3 bases for V and 3 bases for J; bases not matched to a gene: 11. This CDR3 has 16 residues. The CDR3 is CASSHRGGGILYEQYF. The CDR3 nucleotides are TGCGCCAGCAGTCATCGGGGCGGGGGAATACTCTACGAGCAGTACTTC.

CDR3 sequence (DNA): TGTGCCAGCAGCCAGGGCGGGGATCAGCCCCAGCATTTT. Amino acid sequence: CASSQGGDQPQHF. V usage is TRBV7-6 and J usage is TRBJ1-5, with D possibly matching TRBD1 (5 bases). V was shortened by 5 bases and J by 5 bases, with 10 bases between the two germline ends. CDR1 is SGHVS, CDR2 FNYEAQ, per germline. The CDR3 has 13 residues. The complete variable domain, with remaining parts taken from reference TRBV7-6 and TRBJ1-5, reads GAGVSQSPRYKVTKRGQDVALRCDPISGHVSLYWYRQALGQGPEFLTYFNYEAQQDKSGLPNDRFSAERPEGSISTLTIQRTEQRDSAMYRCASSQGGDQPQHFGDGTRLSIL.